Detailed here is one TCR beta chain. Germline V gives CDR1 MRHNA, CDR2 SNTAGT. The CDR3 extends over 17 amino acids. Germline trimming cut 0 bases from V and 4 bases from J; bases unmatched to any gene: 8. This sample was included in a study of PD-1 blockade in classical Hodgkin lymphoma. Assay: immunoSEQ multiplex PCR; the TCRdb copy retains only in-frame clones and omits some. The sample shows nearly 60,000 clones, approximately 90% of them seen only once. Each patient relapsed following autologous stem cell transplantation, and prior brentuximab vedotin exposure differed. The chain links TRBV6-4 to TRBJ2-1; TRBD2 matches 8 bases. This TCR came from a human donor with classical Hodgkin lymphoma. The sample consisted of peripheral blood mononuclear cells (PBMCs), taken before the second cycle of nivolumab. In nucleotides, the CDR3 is TGTGCCAGCAGTGACTCCCCAGCGGGGGAAATTTACAATGAGCAGTTCTTC. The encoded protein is CASSDSPAGEIYNEQFF.